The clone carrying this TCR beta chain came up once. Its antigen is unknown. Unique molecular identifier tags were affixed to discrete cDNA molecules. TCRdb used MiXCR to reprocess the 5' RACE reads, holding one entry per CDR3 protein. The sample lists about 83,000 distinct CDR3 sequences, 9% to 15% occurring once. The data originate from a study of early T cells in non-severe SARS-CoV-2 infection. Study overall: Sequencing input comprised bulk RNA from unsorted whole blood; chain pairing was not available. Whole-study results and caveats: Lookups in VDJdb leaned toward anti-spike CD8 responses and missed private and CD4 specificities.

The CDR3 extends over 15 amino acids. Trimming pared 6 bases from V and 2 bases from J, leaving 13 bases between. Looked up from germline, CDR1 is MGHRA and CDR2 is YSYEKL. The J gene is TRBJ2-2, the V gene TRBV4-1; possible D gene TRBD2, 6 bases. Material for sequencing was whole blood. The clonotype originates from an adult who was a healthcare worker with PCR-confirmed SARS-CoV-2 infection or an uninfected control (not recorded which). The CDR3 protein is CASSSWRGNTGELFF. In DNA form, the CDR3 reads TGCGCCAGCAGTTCTTGGCGGGGCAACACCGGGGAGCTGTTTTTT.